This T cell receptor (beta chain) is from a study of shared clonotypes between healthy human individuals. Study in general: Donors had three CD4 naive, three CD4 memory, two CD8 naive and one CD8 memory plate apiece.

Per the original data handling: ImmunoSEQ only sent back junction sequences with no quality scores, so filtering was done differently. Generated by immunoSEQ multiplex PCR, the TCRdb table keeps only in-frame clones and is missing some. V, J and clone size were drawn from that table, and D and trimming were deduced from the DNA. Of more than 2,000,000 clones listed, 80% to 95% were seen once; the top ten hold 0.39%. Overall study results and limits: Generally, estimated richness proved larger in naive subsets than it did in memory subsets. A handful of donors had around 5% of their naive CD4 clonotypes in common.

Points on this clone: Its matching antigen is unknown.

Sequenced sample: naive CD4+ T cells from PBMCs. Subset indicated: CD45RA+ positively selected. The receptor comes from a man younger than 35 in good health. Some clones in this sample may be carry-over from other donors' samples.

The CDR3 sequence is CASSSRTSGRTTDTQYF. CDR3 in DNA: TGTGCCAGCTCATCGAGGACTAGCGGGAGAACCACAGATACGCAGTATTTT. The V gene is TRBV18, the J gene TRBJ2-3; TRBD2 aligns across 13 bases. Germline V gene lookup returns CDR1 KGHSH and CDR2 LQKENI. This CDR3 comprises 17 residues. V lost 5 bases to trimming and J lost 2 bases; unmatched junction nucleotides: 7.